The clone carrying this T cell receptor (beta chain) was recorded a few times. The antigen is not known. This entry belongs to a study of T-cell reconstitution after alpha-beta-depleted transplantation in children. Findings and caveats of the study: The authors attributed T-cell counts and diversity one year after transplant mostly to newly produced T cells. Where alpha-beta T cells came from about two months after transplant was reportedly several hundred expanded graft clones.

Germline V gene lookup returns CDR1 MGHDK and CDR2 SYGVNS. CDR3 length: 16 residues. Trimming cost V 1 base and J 3 bases; bases outside gene matches: 7. Unique molecular identifiers were incorporated during preparation of the TCRbeta library. TCRdb re-called the PCR reads through MiXCR, storing one row per CDR3 protein. The table has about a million distinct CDR3 sequences, under 30% seen once. Sample: PBMCs, mostly from graft donor cells, taken 360 days after TCRalphabeta/CD19-depleted stem cell transplant. V and J are TRBV25-1 and TRBJ2-3, with TRBD1 matching 7 bases. The sequence was obtained from a boy younger than two who had a stem cell transplant for SCID, so the T cells may come from the graft donor. The CDR3 DNA follows: TGTGCCAGCAGTGAATTCCGGGACAGTAAGACAGATACGCAGTATTTT. Amino acid sequence: CASSEFRDSKTDTQYF.